Listed below are T cell receptor beta chains from one sample, sequenced in a study of T cell responses to AZD1222 COVID-19 vaccine. The repertoire was sequenced with immunoSEQ multiplex PCR; TCRdb's copy has only in-frame clones and lacks some. This table holds 110,000 to 150,000 clones, under 95% found once. The sample was peripheral blood, taken on day 0 of AZD1222 vaccination. All receptors derive from an adult in good health. The CDR3 runs from the conserved cysteine through the conserved F or W. A D gene is named only where the DNA matches it firmly. Clone size appears in some rows only: once, few, many, or a class for an expanded clone.

j_call clone_size d_call cdr3_length v_call cdr3_nt cdr3_aa
TRBJ1-2 NA NA 9 TRBV19 TGTGCCAGTAGAAGTGGCTACACCTTC CASRSGYTF
TRBJ1-1 NA NA 14 TRBV12-5 TGTGCTAGTGGTTCCTGGGAGGTGAACACTGAAGCTTTCTTT CASGSWEVNTEAFF
TRBJ1-3 NA NA 14 TRBV30 TGTGCCTGGGGTACAGGGTCCGGTGGAAACACCATATATTTT CAWGTGSGGNTIYF
TRBJ1-1 NA NA 15 TRBV2 TGTGCCAGCAGTGAATATGGGGGTTCCGACACTGAAGCTTTCTTT CASSEYGGSDTEAFF
TRBJ1-2 NA NA 14 TRBV5-1 TGCGCCAGCAGCTTGGGTCACGGGGGCTATGGCTACACCTTC CASSLGHGGYGYTF
TRBJ2-7 once TRBD1 16 TRBV5-8 TGTGCCAGCAGCTCTATGAGACAGGGTGAAATCTACGAGCAGTACTTC CASSSMRQGEIYEQYF
TRBJ1-2 NA TRBD1 16 TRBV7-9 TGTGCCAGCAGCCTCGAGGTGACAGGGGGCAACTATGGCTACACCTTC CASSLEVTGGNYGYTF
TRBJ1-1 NA NA 15 TRBV2 TGTGCCAGCAGTGATGGCGGGGGTGGTGCCACTGAAGCTTTCTTT CASSDGGGGATEAFF
TRBJ2-1 NA NA 15 TRBV11-2 TGTGCCAGCAGCCTAACATCAGATGCCTACAATGAGCAGTTCTTC CASSLTSDAYNEQFF
TRBJ1-2 NA NA 11 TRBV18 TGTGCCAGCTCACCAGGGAACAGGGTCACCTTC CASSPGNRVTF
TRBJ2-1 NA TRBD2 16 TRBV18 TGTGCCAGCTCACCAATAGCGGGGGGACTATACAATGAGCAGTTCTTC CASSPIAGGLYNEQFF
TRBJ1-5 NA TRBD1 13 TRBV9 TGTGCCAGCAGCATTACAGGGGGCCAGCCCCAGCATTTT CASSITGGQPQHF
TRBJ1-1 once NA 15 TRBV10-3 TGTGCCATCAGTGACTGGCGGGACAAAGCCACTGAAGCTTTCTTT CAISDWRDKATEAFF
TRBJ1-4 NA NA 14 TRBV27 TGTGCCAGCAGTTTACAGGGTAGGGTTGAAAAACTGTTTTTT CASSLQGRVEKLFF
TRBJ2-3 NA NA 11 TRBV6-1 TGTGCCATTGCAGGGACAGATACGCAGTATTTT CAIAGTDTQYF
TRBJ1-2 NA TRBD1 14 TRBV7-9 TGTGCCAGCAGCTTAGGACAGGGGGGCGTCGGCTACACCTTC CASSLGQGGVGYTF
TRBJ1-4 NA TRBD1 15 TRBV19 TGTGCCAGTAGGCCGCGGACAGGGGGCGAAGAAAAACTGTTTTTT CASRPRTGGEEKLFF
TRBJ2-3 NA NA 15 TRBV6-5 TGTGCCAGCAGTAATCCGGGACTTATCACAGATACGCAGTATTTT CASSNPGLITDTQYF
TRBJ2-3 NA TRBD1 16 TRBV10-3 TGTGCCATCACCCCCACCGGGACAGGGTTTGCAGATACGCAGTATTTT CAITPTGTGFADTQYF
TRBJ1-1 NA NA 13 TRBV2 TGTGCCAGCAGGAAAGACGGGGGTCCTGAAGCTTTCTTT CASRKDGGPEAFF
TRBJ2-1 NA TRBD2 15 TRBV4-2 TGTGCCAGCAGCCCCCGGACTAGCGGCTACAATGAGCAGTTCTTC CASSPRTSGYNEQFF
TRBJ1-6 NA NA 13 TRBV27 TGTGCCAGCAGTGAATCCTATAATTCACCCCTCCACTTT CASSESYNSPLHF
TRBJ2-7 NA TRBD1 14 TRBV6-2/TRBV6-3 TGTGCCAGCAGTTATGGACAGGGGGCCTACGAGCAGTACTTC CASSYGQGAYEQYF
TRBJ2-5 NA NA 15 TRBV2 TGTGCCAGCAGTCCCCGGGACTTAGTTCGAGAGACCCAGTACTTC CASSPRDLVRETQYF
TRBJ2-1 NA TRBD2 13 TRBV19 TGTGCCAGTAGAAGGCGGGGGTACAATGAGCAGTTCTTC CASRRRGYNEQFF
TRBJ1-6 NA TRBD1 17 TRBV28 TGTGCCAGCAGTCTAGGACAGGGCCTCTCCTATAATTCACCCCTCCACTTT CASSLGQGLSYNSPLHF
TRBJ1-1 NA TRBD1 14 TRBV19 TGTGCCAGTAGTATTGGGGGACAGGGGGCAAAAGCTTTCTTT CASSIGGQGAKAFF
TRBJ1-1 NA NA 11 TRBV11-3 TGTGCCAGCTCAGGAAACACTGAAGCTTTCTTT CASSGNTEAFF
TRBJ2-7 many NA 15 TRBV6-2/TRBV6-3 TGTGCCAGCAGTTACTCTAGCGAATCAGCTTACGAGCAGTACTTC CASSYSSESAYEQYF
TRBJ1-5 NA NA 12 TRBV12-3/TRBV12-4 TGTGCCAGCAGTTCCCCTGATCAGCCCCAGCATTTT CASSSPDQPQHF
TRBJ1-1 once NA 14 TRBV19 TGTGCCAGTAGTTACACAGGAATGAACACTGAAGCTTTCTTT CASSYTGMNTEAFF
TRBJ1-6 NA NA 14 TRBV6-5 TGTGCCAGCACAAACAGATTCTCCAATTCACCCCTCCACTTT CASTNRFSNSPLHF
TRBJ2-7 NA NA 15 TRBV28 TGTGCCAGCAGTCGGTCAGGGGACCTTGGCTACGAGCAGTACTTC CASSRSGDLGYEQYF
TRBJ2-1 NA TRBD1 15 TRBV6-5 TGTGCCAGCAGTTTTCCGGGACAGGGGTACAATGAGCAGTTCTTC CASSFPGQGYNEQFF
TRBJ1-3 NA NA 15 TRBV5-1 TGCGCCAGCAGCTGGACTCAGGGAAGCAGCAACACCATATATTTT CASSWTQGSSNTIYF
TRBJ2-5 NA NA 11 TRBV6-6 TGTGCCAGCAAACTCCAAGAGACCCAGTACTTC CASKLQETQYF